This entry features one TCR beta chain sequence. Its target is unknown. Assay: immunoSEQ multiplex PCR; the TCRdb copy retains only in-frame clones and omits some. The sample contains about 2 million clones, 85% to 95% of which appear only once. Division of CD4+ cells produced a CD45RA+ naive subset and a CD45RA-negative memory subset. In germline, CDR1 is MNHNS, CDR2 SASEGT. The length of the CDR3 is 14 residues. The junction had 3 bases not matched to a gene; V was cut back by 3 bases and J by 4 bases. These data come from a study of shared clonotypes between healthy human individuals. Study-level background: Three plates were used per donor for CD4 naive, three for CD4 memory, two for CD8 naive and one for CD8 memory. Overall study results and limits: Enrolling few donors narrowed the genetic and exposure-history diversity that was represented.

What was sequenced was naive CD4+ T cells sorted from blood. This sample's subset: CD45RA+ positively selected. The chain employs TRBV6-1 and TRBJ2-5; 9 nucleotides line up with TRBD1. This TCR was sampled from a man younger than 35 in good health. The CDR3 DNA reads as TGTGCCAGCAGTGAGATGACAGGGGGAGAGACCCAGTACTTC. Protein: CASSEMTGGETQYF.